This is a list of T cell receptor beta chains from one sample in a study of blood T cell repertoires in COVID-19. The assay was immunoSEQ multiplex PCR, and TCRdb's table has in-frame clones only and misses some. Here the sample spans hundreds of thousands of clones, roughly nine tenths being singletons. Sequencing was carried out using peripheral blood. These receptors were collected from a man younger than 30 with active or convalescent COVID-19. Both conserved end residues are trimmed from each CDR3.

v_call	cdr3_aa
TRBV6-6	ASSSAENTEAF
TRBV11-2	ASSLTQDPDTQY
TRBV19	ASSTGSYEQY
TRBV11-1	ASSRGGWEKLF
TRBV13	ASSGQDGVKTQY
TRBV7-9	ASSLAGAKEKLF
TRBV4-3	ASSQGPATNEKLF
TRBV5-1	ASSSWTSGTDTQY
TRBV5-4	ASSSVGQGNTEAF
TRBV9	ASSVGLVYEQF
TRBV6-2/TRBV6-3	ASSYPRQGYNEQF
TRBV6-5	ASTGQGGTGELF